These 27 T cell receptor beta chains came from one sample sequenced in a study of T cells expressing NK-cell markers. TCRdb reprocessed the 5' RACE reads and reports one entry per CDR3 protein, with no DNA. The sample holds 300,000 to 450,000 distinct CDR3 sequences. The sequenced sample was blood T cells: a sorted CD56 or NKG2C T cell subset, CD4+ or CD8+ T cells, or bulk PBMC T cells (not recorded which). These TCRs come from a man aged 18-75 years in good health.

The rearrangement joins TRBV24-1 to TRBJ2-1; the D gene TCRdb calls, TRBD2, cannot be checked with no DNA. Germline V lookup: CDR1 KGHDR, CDR2 SFDVKD. This CDR3 is 14 amino acids long. The CDR3 region is CATSAGGVLHEQFF.

J is TRBJ2-4 and V is TRBV15. Germline CDR1 is LNHNV and CDR2 is YYDKDF (reference sequence). There are 14 residues in the CDR3. This chain's CDR3 is CATSIKGAKNIQYF.

The J gene is TRBJ2-7, the V gene TRBV5-1; as DNA is missing, the TRBD1 call by TCRdb cannot be tested. The germline V gene has CDR1 SGHRS and CDR2 YFSETQ. The CDR3 covers 17 residues. CDR3 sequence reads: CASSLAKFGQGQGEQYF. Using reference TRBV5-1 and TRBJ2-7 for the parts outside the CDR3, the full variable domain is KAGVTQTPRYLIKTRGQQVTLSCSPISGHRSVSWYQQTPGQGLQFLFEYFSETQRNKGNFPGRFSGRQFSNSRSEMNVSTLELGDSALYLCASSLAKFGQGQGEQYFGPGTRLTVT.

This chain's CDR3 is CASRGQGYGEKLFF. V gene TRBV2 combines with J gene TRBJ1-4; checking the TCRdb D call of TRBD1 is not possible without DNA. Germline V lookup: CDR1 SNHLY, CDR2 FYNNEI. The CDR3 spans 14 residues. Full variable domain (missing parts from reference TRBV2 and TRBJ1-4): EPEVTQTPSHQVTQMGQEVILRCVPISNHLYFYWYRQILGQKVEFLVSFYNNEISEKSEIFDDQFSVERPDGSNFTLKIRSTKLEDSAMYFCASRGQGYGEKLFFGSGTQLSVL.

This chain links TRBV20-1 with TRBJ1-2; TCRdb reports TRBD1, a call that lacks DNA to check it against. CDR1 DFQATT and CDR2 SNEGSKA come from the germline V gene (reference sequence). The CDR3 totals 14 residues. CDR3 residues: CSARGQGAGYGYTF.

V gene TRBV6-1 combines with J gene TRBJ2-3; TCRdb returns TRBD1, unconfirmable since there is no DNA. This CDR3 is 14 amino acids long. Germline CDR1 is MNHNS and CDR2 is SASEGT. CDR3 sequence: CASRPGQGIDTQYF.

This chain connects TRBV20-1 to TRBJ1-5; no DNA is available, so the TRBD1 call from TCRdb remains unchecked. The CDR3 loop spans 15 amino acids. Germline V gene lookup returns CDR1 DFQATT and CDR2 SNEGSKA (reference sequence). The CDR3 loop is CSARDPGQGNQPQHF.

The chain employs TRBV11-2 and TRBJ2-2; the D gene TCRdb calls, TRBD2, cannot be checked with no DNA. The CDR3 runs to 18 residues. Germline CDR1 SGHAT, CDR2 FQNNGV. The CDR3 region is CASSRPPGGGAYTGELFF. The whole variable domain, filled in from reference TRBV11-2 and TRBJ2-2, reads EAGVAQSPRYKIIEKRQSVAFWCNPISGHATLYWYQQILGQGPKLLIQFQNNGVVDDSQLPKDRFSAERLKGVDSTLKIQPAKLEDSAVYLCASSRPPGGGAYTGELFFGEGSRLTVL.

The V and J genes are TRBV20-1 and TRBJ1-6; the D call of TRBD1 rests on TCRdb alone, since no DNA is present to check it. CDR1 is DFQATT, CDR2 SNEGSKA, per germline (reference sequence). The CDR3 contains 12 residues. The CDR3 spells CSARTGNSPLHF.

The chain employs TRBV20-1 and TRBJ2-5; the TRBD1 assignment by TCRdb is unverifiable without DNA. The CDR3 covers 15 residues. CDR1 is DFQATT, CDR2 SNEGSKA, per germline (reference sequence). The CDR3 spells CSAREMTGNQETQYF.

This CDR3 is CASSRGTAGSYEQYF. The chain joins TRBV3-1 to TRBJ2-7. The CDR3 is 15 amino acids. Germline lookup yields CDR1 LGHDT and CDR2 YNNKEL (reference sequence).

The genes are TRBV5-1 and TRBJ2-3. The germline V gene has CDR1 SGHRS and CDR2 YFSETQ. The CDR3 consists of 13 residues. This chain's CDR3 is CASSLGYTDTQYF. Using reference TRBV5-1 and TRBJ2-3 for the parts outside the CDR3, the full variable domain is KAGVTQTPRYLIKTRGQQVTLSCSPISGHRSVSWYQQTPGQGLQFLFEYFSETQRNKGNFPGRFSGRQFSNSRSEMNVSTLELGDSALYLCASSLGYTDTQYFGPGTRLTVL.

The gene calls are TRBV25-1 and TRBJ1-2; absent DNA, TCRdb's TRBD1 call cannot be checked. This CDR3 has 16 residues. The germline gives CDR1 MGHDK, CDR2 SYGVNS. CDR3 region: CASRPPGGLSNYGYTF.

The rearrangement links TRBV2 to TRBJ2-3; the TCRdb call, TRBD2, lacks DNA for checking. The CDR3 loop spans 15 amino acids. Germline V gives CDR1 SNHLY, CDR2 FYNNEI. The CDR3 is CASSGSGFSTDTQYF.

This rearrangement joins TRBV30 to TRBJ2-5; with no DNA, the TCRdb D assignment of TRBD2 cannot be verified. The CDR3 is made up of 17 amino acids. CDR1 and CDR2 from the germline V gene are GTSNPN and SVGIG (reference sequence). This chain's CDR3 is CAWSLGLAGVSGETQYF.

This chain uses TRBV6-1 with TRBJ1-1; TCRdb returns TRBD1, unconfirmable since there is no DNA. The CDR3 consists of 15 residues. Germline V gene data show CDR1 as MNHNS and CDR2 as SASEGT. CDR3 amino acids: CARHRGGYGNTEAFF.

This chain links TRBV10-3 with TRBJ2-7; with no DNA, the TCRdb D assignment of TRBD2 cannot be verified. The CDR3 is 18 residues long. The V gene's germline CDR1 is ENHRY and CDR2 SYGVKD. The CDR3 is CAISVSGSGTSGGYEQYF.

The gene calls are TRBV3-1 and TRBJ1-4. In germline, CDR1 is LGHDT, CDR2 YNNKEL (reference sequence). The CDR3 is 17 amino acids. CDR3 amino acids: CASSQDHRKATNEKLFF.

This rearrangement joins TRBV3-1 to TRBJ2-5; TCRdb designates TRBD2, a call that cannot be tested without DNA. The germline gives CDR1 LGHDT, CDR2 YNNKEL (reference sequence). The CDR3 has 13 amino acids. CDR3 loop: CASSQVAGGGQYF.

V usage is TRBV2 and J usage is TRBJ2-7; TCRdb picks TRBD1, but there is no DNA to check that call. The germline gives CDR1 SNHLY, CDR2 FYNNEI. The CDR3 spans 13 residues. The CDR3 region is CARRLTGSNEQYF.

The J gene is TRBJ2-5, the V gene TRBV3-1; TCRdb lists TRBD2, though no DNA is available to test this call. The CDR3 runs 18 residues. Germline V gene sequence: CDR1 LGHDT, CDR2 YNNKEL (reference sequence). CDR3: CASSLRGLATGRQETQYF.

The chain couples TRBV27 to TRBJ2-7; TCRdb's D call, TRBD1, is unchecked because there is no DNA. This CDR3 comprises 13 residues. The germline gives CDR1 MNHEY, CDR2 SMNVEV (reference sequence). This CDR3 reads CASSGTGEYEQYF.

Here the CDR3 reads CASSLSRGGHNEQFF. The chain recombines TRBV18 with TRBJ2-1; TCRdb designates TRBD2, a call that cannot be tested without DNA. The CDR3 runs to 15 residues. The germline V gene has CDR1 KGHSH and CDR2 LQKENI.

The chain joins TRBV6-5 to TRBJ2-1; TCRdb's D call of TRBD1 is untestable without DNA. CDR3 length equals 15 residues. Germline V CDR1 and CDR2: MNHEY, SVGAGI. The chain's CDR3 is CASSSRDRERNEQFF.

V gene TRBV18 combines with J gene TRBJ2-1; the D call from TCRdb, TRBD2, cannot be confirmed without DNA. CDR1 KGHSH and CDR2 LQKENI come from the germline V gene. The CDR3 runs 16 residues. The CDR3 spells CASSPPILAGTNEQFF. Full variable domain (rest looked up from reference TRBV18 and TRBJ2-1): NAGVMQNPRHLVRRRGQEARLRCSPMKGHSHVYWYRQLPEEGLKFMVYLQKENIIDESGMPKERFSAEFPKEGPSILRIQQVVRGDSAAYFCASSPPILAGTNEQFFGPGTRLTVL.

The J gene is TRBJ2-1, the V gene TRBV5-1; TCRdb gives TRBD1 as the D gene, but with no DNA this cannot be confirmed. Germline assignment: CDR1 SGHRS and CDR2 YFSETQ. There are 16 residues in the CDR3. CDR3: CASSFVRRGTDNEQFF.

The chain employs TRBV5-1 and TRBJ2-3; TCRdb's D call, TRBD1, is unchecked because there is no DNA. The V gene's germline CDR1 is SGHRS and CDR2 YFSETQ. The CDR3 sequence is 16 residues long. The CDR3 loop reads CASSTGGDTSTDTQYF.